This T cell receptor beta chain was documented in a study of cytomegalovirus exposure and HLA in healthy donors. Sequencing used immunoSEQ multiplex PCR; TCRdb keeps in-frame clones, though not all of them. The sample contains around 140,000 clones, about 94% of which appear only once. The CDR3 contains 15 residues. Germline trimming cut 1 base from V and 5 bases from J; bases unmatched to any gene: 6. Germline values: CDR1 LNHNV, CDR2 YYDKDF (reference sequence). The rearrangement joins TRBV15 to TRBJ2-7; 9 bases agree with TRBD2. Source material: PBMCs. This clonotype was sampled from a man younger than 35 in good health and CMV-seropositive. For the CDR3, the DNA is TGTGCCACCAGCAGAGCTTGGGCTAGCGGGAACGAGCAGTACTTC. It translates to CATSRAWASGNEQYF.